This T cell receptor beta chain was profiled in a study of T-cell reconstitution after alpha-beta-depleted transplantation in children. The length of the CDR3 is 9 residues. The V gene lost 10 bases and the J gene lost 4 bases, with 5 bases spanning the gap. Findings and caveats of the study: Diversity and T-cell counts at one year after transplant derived mostly from new T cells.

The TCRbeta library incorporated unique molecular identifiers. TCRdb used MiXCR to reprocess the PCR reads, holding one entry per CDR3 protein. The data contain around 670,000 distinct CDR3 sequences, roughly 14% of them singletons. There are many counts of this clonotype. Its antigen is not known. The sequence was collected from a girl aged 2-10 years with congenital amegakaryocytic thrombocytopenia, due to receive a stem cell transplant. The chain carries TRBV12-3 or TRBV12-4 and TRBJ2-7; D remains unclear. The source was PBMCs, collected before TCRalphabeta/CD19-depleted stem cell transplant. The CDR3 coding sequence is TGTGCCAACCCGTACGAGCAGTACTTC. Protein product: CANPYEQYF.